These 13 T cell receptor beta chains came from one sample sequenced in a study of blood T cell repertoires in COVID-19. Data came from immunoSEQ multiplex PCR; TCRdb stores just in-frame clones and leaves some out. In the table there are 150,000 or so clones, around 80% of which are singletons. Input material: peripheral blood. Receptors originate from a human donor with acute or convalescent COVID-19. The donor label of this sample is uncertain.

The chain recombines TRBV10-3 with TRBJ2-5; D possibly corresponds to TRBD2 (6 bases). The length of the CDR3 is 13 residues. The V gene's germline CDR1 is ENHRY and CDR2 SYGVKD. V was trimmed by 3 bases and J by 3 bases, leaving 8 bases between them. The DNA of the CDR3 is TGTGCCATCAGTGAAAGGAGGGAAGAGACCCAGTACTTC. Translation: CAISERREETQYF.

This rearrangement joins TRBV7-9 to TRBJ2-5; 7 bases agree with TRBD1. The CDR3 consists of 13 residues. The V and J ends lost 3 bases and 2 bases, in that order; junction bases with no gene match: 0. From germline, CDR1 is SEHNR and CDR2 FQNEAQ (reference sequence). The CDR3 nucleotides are TGTGCCAGCAGCTTGGGACAGCAAGAGACCCAGTACTTC. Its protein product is CASSLGQQETQYF.

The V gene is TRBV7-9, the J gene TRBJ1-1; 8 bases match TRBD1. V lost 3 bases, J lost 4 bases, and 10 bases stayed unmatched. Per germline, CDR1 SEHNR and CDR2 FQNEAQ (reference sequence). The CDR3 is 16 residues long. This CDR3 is CASSFRRDQGATEAFF. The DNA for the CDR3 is TGTGCCAGCAGCTTCCGAAGGGATCAGGGGGCCACTGAAGCTTTCTTT.

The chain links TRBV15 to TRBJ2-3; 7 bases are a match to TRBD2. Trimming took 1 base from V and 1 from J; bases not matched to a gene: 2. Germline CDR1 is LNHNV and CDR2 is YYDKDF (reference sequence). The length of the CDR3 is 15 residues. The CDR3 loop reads CATSRGGGGTDTQYF. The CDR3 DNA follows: TGTGCCACCAGCAGAGGTGGGGGGGGCACAGATACGCAGTATTTT.

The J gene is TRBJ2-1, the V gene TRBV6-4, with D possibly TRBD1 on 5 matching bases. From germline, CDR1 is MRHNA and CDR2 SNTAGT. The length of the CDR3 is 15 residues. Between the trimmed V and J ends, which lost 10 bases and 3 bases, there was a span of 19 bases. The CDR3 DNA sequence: TGTGCCACTTCGATAACGGACACGAACTACAATGAGCAGTTCTTC. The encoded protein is CATSITDTNYNEQFF.

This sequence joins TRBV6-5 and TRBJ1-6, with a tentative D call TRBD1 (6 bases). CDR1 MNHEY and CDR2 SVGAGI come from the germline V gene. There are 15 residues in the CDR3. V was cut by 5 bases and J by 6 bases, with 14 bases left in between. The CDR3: CASSLQGQPNSPLHF. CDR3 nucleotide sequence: TGTGCCAGCAGTCTCCAGGGACAACCTAATTCACCCCTCCACTTT.

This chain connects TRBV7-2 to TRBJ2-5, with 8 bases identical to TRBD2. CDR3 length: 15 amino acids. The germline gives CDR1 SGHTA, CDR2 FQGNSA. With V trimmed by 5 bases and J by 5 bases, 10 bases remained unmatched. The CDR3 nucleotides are TGTGCCAGCAGCGCGACGGGGGGGGCCTGGGAGACCCAGTACTTC. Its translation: CASSATGGAWETQYF. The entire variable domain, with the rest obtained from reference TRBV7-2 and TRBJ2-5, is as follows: GAGVSQSPSNKVTEKGKDVELRCDPISGHTALYWYRQSLGQGLEFLIYFQGNSAPDKSGLPSDRFSAERTGGSVSTLTIQRTQQEDSAVYLCASSATGGAWETQYFGPGTRLLVL.

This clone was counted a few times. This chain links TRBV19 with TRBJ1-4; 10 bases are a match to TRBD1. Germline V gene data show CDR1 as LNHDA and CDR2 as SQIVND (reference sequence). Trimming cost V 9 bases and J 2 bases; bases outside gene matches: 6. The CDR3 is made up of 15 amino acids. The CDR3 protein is CASRDRGNTNEKLFF. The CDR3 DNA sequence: TGTGCCAGCCGGGACAGGGGTAACACTAATGAAAAACTGTTTTTT.

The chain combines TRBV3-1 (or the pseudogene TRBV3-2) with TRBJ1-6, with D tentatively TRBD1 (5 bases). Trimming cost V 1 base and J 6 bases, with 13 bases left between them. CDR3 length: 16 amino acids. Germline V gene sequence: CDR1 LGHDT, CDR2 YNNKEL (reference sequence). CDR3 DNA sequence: TGTGCCAGCAGCCAAGTTAGTGTGACAGTTAATTCACCCCTCCACTTT. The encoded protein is CASSQVSVTVNSPLHF.

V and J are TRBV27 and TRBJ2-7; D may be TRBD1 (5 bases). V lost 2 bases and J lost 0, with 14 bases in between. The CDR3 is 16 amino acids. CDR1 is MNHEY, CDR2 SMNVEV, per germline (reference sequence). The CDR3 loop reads CASSLGVGASSYEQYF. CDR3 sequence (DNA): TGTGCCAGCAGTTTAGGGGTAGGGGCCAGCTCCTACGAGCAGTACTTC.

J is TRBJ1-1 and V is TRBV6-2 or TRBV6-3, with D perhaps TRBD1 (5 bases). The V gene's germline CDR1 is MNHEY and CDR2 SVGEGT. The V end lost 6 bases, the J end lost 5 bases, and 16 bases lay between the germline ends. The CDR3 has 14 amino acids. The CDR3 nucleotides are TGTGCCAGCAGCCCTCATCGGGGGAATACTGAAGCTTTCTTT. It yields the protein CASSPHRGNTEAFF.

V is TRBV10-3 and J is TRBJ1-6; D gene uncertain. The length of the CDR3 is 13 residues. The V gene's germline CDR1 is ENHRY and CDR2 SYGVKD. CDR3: CASGSGKNSPLHF. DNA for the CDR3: TGTGCATCCGGCTCGGGGAAGAATTCACCCCTCCACTTT.

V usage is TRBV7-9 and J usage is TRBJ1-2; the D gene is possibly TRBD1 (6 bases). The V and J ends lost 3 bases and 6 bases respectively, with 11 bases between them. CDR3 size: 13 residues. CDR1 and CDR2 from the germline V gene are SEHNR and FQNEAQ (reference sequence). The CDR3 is CASSLGRGHGYTF. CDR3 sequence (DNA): TGTGCCAGCAGCTTGGGCAGGGGCCATGGCTACACCTTC.